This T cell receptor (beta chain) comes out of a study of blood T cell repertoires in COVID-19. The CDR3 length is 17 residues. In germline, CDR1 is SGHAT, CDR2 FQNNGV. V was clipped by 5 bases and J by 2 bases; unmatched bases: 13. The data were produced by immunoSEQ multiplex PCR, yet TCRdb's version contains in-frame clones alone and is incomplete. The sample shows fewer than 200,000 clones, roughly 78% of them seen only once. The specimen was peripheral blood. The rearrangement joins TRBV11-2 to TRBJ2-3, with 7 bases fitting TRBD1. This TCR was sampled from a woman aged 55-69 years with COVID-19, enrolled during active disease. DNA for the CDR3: TGTGCCAGCAGCAACCGACAGGGTGTTCGGTTCACAGATACGCAGTATTTT. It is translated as CASSNRQGVRFTDTQYF.